The rows below give T cell receptor beta chains drawn from one sample of a study of blood T cell repertoires in COVID-19. TCRdb's copy holds only in-frame clones and misses some; the assay was immunoSEQ multiplex PCR. The data show more than 300,000 clones, roughly 91% seen once. Sequencing was performed on PBMCs or T cells enriched from blood (not recorded which). The receptor set was obtained from a woman aged 30 to 39 who had recovered from COVID-19. Each CDR3 is given with its conserved first and last residue. The D gene is left open where the match is weak.

j_gene	v_gene	d_gene	CDR3aa
TRBJ2-1	TRBV6-5	.	CASSTRLESFREQFF
TRBJ2-6	TRBV30	TRBD1	CAWSVTGAGANVLTF
TRBJ2-1	TRBV27	.	CASSLLGAGVHNEQFF
TRBJ2-2	TRBV6-1	TRBD1	CAALGTGAGELFF
TRBJ2-1	TRBV4-1	.	CASSQEPGRPGNEQFF
TRBJ2-7	TRBV28	TRBD2	CASSVTSGSSYEQYF
TRBJ1-2	TRBV7-2	.	CASSPPSGYGYTF
TRBJ1-4	TRBV2	TRBD1	CASSGQGEKLFF
TRBJ1-2	TRBV6-4	.	CASSQQQGLGYTF
TRBJ1-1	TRBV9	.	CASSVLPNTEAFF
TRBJ1-1	TRBV18	.	CASSPWDTKGGTEAFF
TRBJ2-7	TRBV28	.	CASSLWDSFSFYEQYF
TRBJ2-7	TRBV18	.	CASSPLGDVEQYF
TRBJ1-1	TRBV10-2	.	CASSGDTGYENTEAFF
TRBJ1-2	TRBV10-2	TRBD1	CASSYSRQGHYGYTF
TRBJ2-2	TRBV19	.	CASKGSTGVAGELFF
TRBJ1-2	TRBV7-3	TRBD1	CASSLGQATTYGYTF
TRBJ2-1	TRBV5-1	TRBD2	CASGTIPSGSKDEQFF
TRBJ2-3	TRBV7-9	TRBD2	CASSLLAGGGTDTQYF
TRBJ2-1	TRBV4-1	TRBD2	CASSQVGLAGDEQFF
TRBJ2-7	TRBV6-2/TRBV6-3	.	CASSYSGSWVRSYEQYF
TRBJ2-5	TRBV5-6	.	CASSHRDSRTGTQYF
TRBJ1-6	TRBV28	TRBD1	CASSWTGENSPLHF
TRBJ1-2	TRBV12-3/TRBV12-4	TRBD1	CASSLGQAHGYTF
TRBJ1-6	TRBV29-1	TRBD1	CSVAAGGNSPLHF
TRBJ2-6	TRBV24-1	.	CATSVPGANVLTF
TRBJ2-3	TRBV27	TRBD2	CASGGGADTQYF
TRBJ2-5	TRBV6-1	TRBD2	CASSGTSGSTRKETQYF
TRBJ2-5	TRBV30	.	CAWDTFGGTQYF
TRBJ2-7	TRBV6-5	TRBD2	CASRPLSGSPYEQYF
TRBJ2-7	TRBV7-9	TRBD2	CASRPSGSSYEQYF
TRBJ1-1	TRBV19	.	CASRDRGNTEAFF
TRBJ2-1	TRBV7-2	.	CASSPQGLGSSYNEQFF
TRBJ2-2	TRBV28	TRBD1	CASSPDRDSYTGELFF
TRBJ1-3	TRBV30	.	CAWTGLELSGNTIYF
TRBJ2-2	TRBV19	TRBD2	CASSMREVAGVLGELFF
TRBJ2-7	TRBV5-1	.	CASSSEYTYEQYF
TRBJ2-7	TRBV25-1	TRBD1	CASSVRGTGGREQYF
TRBJ2-7	TRBV20-1	.	CSASWYGSGEQYF
TRBJ1-2	TRBV5-1	.	CASATGIQDLANYGYTF
TRBJ2-2	TRBV7-2	TRBD1	CASSLQGAGGELFF
TRBJ2-2	TRBV9	TRBD2	CASGKPGLAGVGGELFF
TRBJ2-7	TRBV27	TRBD1	CASSWDRAHYEQYF
TRBJ1-2	TRBV5-1	.	CASSLDGVLLQANYGYTF
TRBJ1-1	TRBV10-1	TRBD1	CASSELETGGGTEAFF
TRBJ2-1	TRBV24-1	TRBD2	CATSDGGAGAHEQFF
TRBJ2-1	TRBV10-2	.	CASSGVVEGNEQFF
TRBJ2-1	TRBV10-3	.	CAGGRAGNEQFF
TRBJ1-2	TRBV28	.	CASRGGPYPYGYTF
TRBJ1-1	TRBV3-1/TRBV3-2	.	CASSQDLIRPYQGAFF